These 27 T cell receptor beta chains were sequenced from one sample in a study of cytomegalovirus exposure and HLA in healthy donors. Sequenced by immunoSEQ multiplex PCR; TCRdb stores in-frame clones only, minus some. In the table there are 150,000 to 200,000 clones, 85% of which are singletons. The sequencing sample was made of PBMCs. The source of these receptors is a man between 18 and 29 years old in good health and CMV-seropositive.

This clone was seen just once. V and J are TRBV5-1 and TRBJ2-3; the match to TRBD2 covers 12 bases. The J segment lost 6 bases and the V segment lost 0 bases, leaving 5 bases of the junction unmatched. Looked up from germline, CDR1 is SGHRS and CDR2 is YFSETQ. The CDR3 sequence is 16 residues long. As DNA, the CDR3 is TGCGCCAGCAGCTTGGTGACTAGCGGGGGTATGGATACGCAGTATTTT. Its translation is CASSLVTSGGMDTQYF.

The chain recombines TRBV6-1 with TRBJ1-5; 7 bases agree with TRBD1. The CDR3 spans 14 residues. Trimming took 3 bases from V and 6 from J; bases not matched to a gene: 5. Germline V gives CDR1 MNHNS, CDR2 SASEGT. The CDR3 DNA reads TGTGCCAGCAGTGAGGCGGCAGGGGGTCAGCCCCAGCATTTT. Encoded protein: CASSEAAGGQPQHF.

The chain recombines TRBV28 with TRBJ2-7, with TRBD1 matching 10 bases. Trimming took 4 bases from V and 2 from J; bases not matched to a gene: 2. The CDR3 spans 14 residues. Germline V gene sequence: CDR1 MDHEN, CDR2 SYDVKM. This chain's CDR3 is CASSWGTGAYEQYF. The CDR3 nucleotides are TGTGCCAGCAGTTGGGGGACAGGGGCCTACGAGCAGTACTTC.

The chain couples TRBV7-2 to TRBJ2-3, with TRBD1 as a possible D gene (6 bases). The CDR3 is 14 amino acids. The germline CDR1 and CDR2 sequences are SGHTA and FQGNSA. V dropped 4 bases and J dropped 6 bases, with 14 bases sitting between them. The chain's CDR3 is CASSSYRALDTQYF. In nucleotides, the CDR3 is TGTGCCAGCAGCTCATACAGGGCTTTGGATACGCAGTATTTT.

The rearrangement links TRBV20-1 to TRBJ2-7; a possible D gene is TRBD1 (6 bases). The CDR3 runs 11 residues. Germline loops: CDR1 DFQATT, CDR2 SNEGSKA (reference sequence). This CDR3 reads CSGRGGSEQYF. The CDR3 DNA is TGCTCCGGAAGAGGGGGATCCGAGCAGTACTTC.

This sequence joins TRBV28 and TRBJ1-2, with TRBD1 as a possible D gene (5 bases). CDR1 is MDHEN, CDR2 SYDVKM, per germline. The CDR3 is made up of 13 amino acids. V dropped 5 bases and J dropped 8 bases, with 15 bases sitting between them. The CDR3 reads CASSRAGTMGYTF. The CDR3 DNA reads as TGTGCCAGCAGTAGGGCTGGGACTATGGGCTACACCTTC.

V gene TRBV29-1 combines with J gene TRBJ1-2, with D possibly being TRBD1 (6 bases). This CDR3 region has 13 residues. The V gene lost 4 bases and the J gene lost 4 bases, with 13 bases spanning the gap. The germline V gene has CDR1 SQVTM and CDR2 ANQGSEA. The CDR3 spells CSVGDLTGYGYTF. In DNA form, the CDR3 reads TGCAGCGTTGGGGATTTGACAGGCTATGGCTACACCTTC.

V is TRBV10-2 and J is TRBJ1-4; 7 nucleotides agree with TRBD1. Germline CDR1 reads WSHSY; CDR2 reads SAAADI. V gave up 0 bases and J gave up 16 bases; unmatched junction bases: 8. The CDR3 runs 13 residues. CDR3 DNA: TGCGCCAGCAGTGAGTCGGTACAGGGGAGGAAGTTTTTT. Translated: CASSESVQGRKFF.

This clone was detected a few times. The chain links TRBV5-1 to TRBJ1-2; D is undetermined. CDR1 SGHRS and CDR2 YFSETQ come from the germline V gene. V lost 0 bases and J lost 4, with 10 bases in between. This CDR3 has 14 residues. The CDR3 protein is CASSLGTRGYGYTF. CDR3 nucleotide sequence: TGCGCCAGCAGCTTGGGGACCCGGGGCTATGGCTACACCTTC.

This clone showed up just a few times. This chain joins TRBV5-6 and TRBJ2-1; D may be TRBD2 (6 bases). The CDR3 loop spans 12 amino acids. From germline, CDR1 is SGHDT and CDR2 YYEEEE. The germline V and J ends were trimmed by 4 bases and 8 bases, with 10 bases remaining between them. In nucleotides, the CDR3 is TGTGCCAGCAGCCGGGAGACTGATGAGCAGTTCTTC. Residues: CASSRETDEQFF.

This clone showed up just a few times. The CDR3 sequence is CASTSGLIYNEQFF. In DNA form, the CDR3 reads TGTGCATCGACTAGCGGCCTAATCTACAATGAGCAGTTCTTC. The chain joins TRBV2 to TRBJ2-1, with 9 bases fitting TRBD2. Germline CDR1 reads SNHLY; CDR2 reads FYNNEI. CDR3 length: 14 amino acids.

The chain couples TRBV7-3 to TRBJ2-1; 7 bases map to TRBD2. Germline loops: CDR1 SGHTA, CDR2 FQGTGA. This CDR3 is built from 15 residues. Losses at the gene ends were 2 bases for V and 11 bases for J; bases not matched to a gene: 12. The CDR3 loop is CASSLLFGTSEKQFF. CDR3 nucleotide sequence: TGTGCCAGCAGCTTACTATTTGGTACTAGCGAGAAGCAGTTCTTC.

The CDR3 nucleotides are TGTGCCAGCAGATACATGACAGGGGGCAATGAAAAACTGTTTTTT. It yields the protein CASRYMTGGNEKLFF. The chain links TRBV6-5 to TRBJ1-4, with 10 bases aligning to TRBD1. Germline CDR1 is MNHEY and CDR2 is SVGAGI. The CDR3 consists of 15 residues. Trimming removed 6 bases from V and 5 bases from J; junction bases left unmatched: 6.

The chain's CDR3 is CASTDRGGAFF. The CDR3 coding sequence is TGTGCCAGCACTGACAGGGGTGGTGCTTTCTTT. V usage is TRBV6-6 and J usage is TRBJ1-1, with TRBD1 matching 8 bases. The CDR3 has 11 amino acids. J lost 11 bases, V lost 7 bases, and 6 bases had no gene match. Germline assignment: CDR1 MNHNY and CDR2 SVGAGI (reference sequence).

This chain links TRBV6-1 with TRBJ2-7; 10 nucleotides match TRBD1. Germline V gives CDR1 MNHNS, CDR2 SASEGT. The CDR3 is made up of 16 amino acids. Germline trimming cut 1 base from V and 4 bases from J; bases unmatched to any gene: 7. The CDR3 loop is CASSEGFGDRGYEQYF. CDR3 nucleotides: TGTGCCAGCAGTGAAGGGTTTGGGGACAGGGGATACGAGCAGTACTTC.

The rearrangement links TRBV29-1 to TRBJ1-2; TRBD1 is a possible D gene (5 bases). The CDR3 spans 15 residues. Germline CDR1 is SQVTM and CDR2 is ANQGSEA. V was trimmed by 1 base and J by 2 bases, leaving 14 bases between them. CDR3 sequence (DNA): TGCAGCGTTGAAGCCAGGGAATTGGCCAACTATGGCTACACCTTC. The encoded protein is CSVEARELANYGYTF.

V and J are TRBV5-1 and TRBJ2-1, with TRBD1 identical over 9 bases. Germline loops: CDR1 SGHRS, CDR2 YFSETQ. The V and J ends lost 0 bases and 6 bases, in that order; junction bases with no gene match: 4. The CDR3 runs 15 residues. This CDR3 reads CASSLAGTGSNEQFF. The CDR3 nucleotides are TGCGCCAGCAGCTTGGCCGGGACAGGGTCCAATGAGCAGTTCTTC.

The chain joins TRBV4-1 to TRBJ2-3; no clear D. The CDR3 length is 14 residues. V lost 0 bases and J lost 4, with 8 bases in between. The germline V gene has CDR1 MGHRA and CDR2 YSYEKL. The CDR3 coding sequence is TGCGCCAGCAGCCAAGATTGGAGCGCAGATACGCAGTATTTT. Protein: CASSQDWSADTQYF.

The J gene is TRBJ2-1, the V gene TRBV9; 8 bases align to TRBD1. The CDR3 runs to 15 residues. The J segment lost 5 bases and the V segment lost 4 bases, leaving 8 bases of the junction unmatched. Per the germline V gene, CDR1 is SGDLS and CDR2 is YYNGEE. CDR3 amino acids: CASSPPGQDHNEQFF. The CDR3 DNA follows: TGTGCCAGCAGCCCCCCGGGACAGGACCACAATGAGCAGTTCTTC. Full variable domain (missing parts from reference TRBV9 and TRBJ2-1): DSGVTQTPKHLITATGQRVTLRCSPRSGDLSVYWYQQSLDQGLQFLIQYYNGEERAKGNILERFSAQQFPDLHSELNLSSLELGDSALYFCASSPPGQDHNEQFFGPGTRLTVL.

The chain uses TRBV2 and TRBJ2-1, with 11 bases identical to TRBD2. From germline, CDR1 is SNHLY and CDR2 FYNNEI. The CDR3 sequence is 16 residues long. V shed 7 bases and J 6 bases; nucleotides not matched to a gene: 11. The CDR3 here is CASTHDLAGGINEQFF. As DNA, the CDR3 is TGTGCCAGCACCCATGATCTAGCGGGAGGAATCAATGAGCAGTTCTTC.

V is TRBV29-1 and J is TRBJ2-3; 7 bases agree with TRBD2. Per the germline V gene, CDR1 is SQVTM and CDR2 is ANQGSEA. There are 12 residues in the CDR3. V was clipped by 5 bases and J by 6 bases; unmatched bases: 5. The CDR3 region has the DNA TGCAGCGTTAAGAGGGAGGGGGATACGCAGTATTTT. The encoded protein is CSVKREGDTQYF.

CDR3 DNA sequence: TGTGCCAGCAGTGTTGCGGGCCCGGGGGACGAGCAGTACTTC. Its translation: CASSVAGPGDEQYF. This chain uses TRBV6-1 with TRBJ2-7, with a tentative D call TRBD2 (6 bases). V was shortened by 4 bases and J by 5 bases, with 15 bases between the two germline ends. Germline values: CDR1 MNHNS, CDR2 SASEGT. CDR3 length: 14 amino acids.

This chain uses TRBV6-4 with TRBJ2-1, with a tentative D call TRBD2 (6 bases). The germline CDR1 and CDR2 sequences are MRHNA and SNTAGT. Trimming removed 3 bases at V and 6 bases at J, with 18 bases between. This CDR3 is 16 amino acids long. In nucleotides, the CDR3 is TGTGCCAGCAGTGAAGCCCCGGCTAGCGAGGTCAATGAGCAGTTCTTC. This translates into CASSEAPASEVNEQFF.

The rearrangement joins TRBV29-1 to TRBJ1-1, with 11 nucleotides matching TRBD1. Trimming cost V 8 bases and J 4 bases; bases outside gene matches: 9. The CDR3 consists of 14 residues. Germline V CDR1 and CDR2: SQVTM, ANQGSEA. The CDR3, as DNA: TGCAGCTCTGAACCCGGGACAGGGGGCACTGAAGCTTTCTTT. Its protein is CSSEPGTGGTEAFF.

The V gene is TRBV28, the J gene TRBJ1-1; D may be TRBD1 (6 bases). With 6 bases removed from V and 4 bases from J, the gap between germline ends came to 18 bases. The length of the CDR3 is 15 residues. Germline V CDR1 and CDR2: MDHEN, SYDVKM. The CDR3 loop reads CASRPQGDVGTEAFF. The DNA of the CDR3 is TGTGCCAGCAGGCCACAGGGAGATGTCGGCACTGAAGCTTTCTTT.

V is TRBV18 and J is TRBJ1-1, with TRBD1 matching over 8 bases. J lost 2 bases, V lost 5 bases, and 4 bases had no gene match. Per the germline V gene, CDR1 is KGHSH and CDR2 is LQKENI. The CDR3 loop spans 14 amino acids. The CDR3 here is CASSSSGGNTEAFF. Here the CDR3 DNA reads TGTGCCAGCTCATCTTCAGGGGGCAACACTGAAGCTTTCTTT. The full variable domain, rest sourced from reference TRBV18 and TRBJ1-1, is NAGVMQNPRHLVRRRGQEARLRCSPMKGHSHVYWYRQLPEEGLKFMVYLQKENIIDESGMPKERFSAEFPKEGPSILRIQQVVRGDSAAYFCASSSSGGNTEAFFGQGTRLTVV.

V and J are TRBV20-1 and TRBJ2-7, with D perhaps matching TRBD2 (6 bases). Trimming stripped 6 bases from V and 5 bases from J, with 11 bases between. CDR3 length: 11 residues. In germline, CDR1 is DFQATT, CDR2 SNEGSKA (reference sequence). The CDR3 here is CSATTSHEQYF. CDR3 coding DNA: TGCAGTGCCACGACTAGTCACGAGCAGTACTTC.